This T cell receptor (beta chain) was observed in a study of control samples from healthy donors and cancer patients. The CDR3 consists of 17 residues. V was clipped by 2 bases and J by 0 bases, with 14 bases between them. CDR1 is SEHNR and CDR2 is FQNEAQ in the germline V gene (reference sequence). The data were produced by immunoSEQ multiplex PCR, yet TCRdb's version contains in-frame clones alone and is incomplete. The data show tens of thousands of clones, 89% seen once. This clone was found a few times. The clonotype comes from a woman in her forties or fifties with colorectal cancer. The sample was PBMCs. This sequence joins TRBV7-9 and TRBJ2-4; D unresolved. The CDR3 loop is CASSLSPTLLAKNIQYF. The CDR3 region has the DNA TGTGCCAGCAGCTTATCCCCCACTCTCCTAGCCAAAAACATTCAGTACTTC.